A single sample is the source of the 17 T cell receptor beta chains below, sequenced in a study of cytomegalovirus exposure and HLA in healthy donors. PCR primers comprised 60 Vbeta and 13 Jbeta primers. Assay used: immunoSEQ multiplex PCR; TCRdb lists only in-frame clones, some missing. Of roughly 120,000 clones listed, 81% are singletons. The sequencing input was PBMCs. These receptors all come from a woman aged 40 to 50 in good health and CMV-seronegative.

CDR3 sequence reads: CASSDPGQESSYEQYF. The DNA for the CDR3 is TGTGCCAGCAGTGACCCAGGACAGGAGAGCTCCTACGAGCAGTACTTC. V and J are TRBV25-1 and TRBJ2-7, with TRBD1 identical over 7 bases. CDR1 is MGHDK, CDR2 SYGVNS, per germline. CDR3 length: 16 amino acids. With 3 bases clipped from V and 0 bases from J, the junction kept 8 bases outside the gene matches.

This chain joins TRBV11-3 and TRBJ2-7, with D possibly being TRBD1 (6 bases). Trimming took off 5 bases at V and 2 bases at J, with 13 bases between the two ends. The CDR3 loop spans 14 amino acids. Germline V gene sequence: CDR1 SGHNT, CDR2 YENEEA. CDR3 sequence (DNA): TGTGCCAGCAGCCAGCCGGGACATACCTACGAGCAGTACTTC. Translation: CASSQPGHTYEQYF.

This chain links TRBV6-1 with TRBJ1-5; TRBD1 matches at 7 bases. The CDR3 has 15 amino acids. Germline V gene lookup returns CDR1 MNHNS and CDR2 SASEGT. The V and J ends lost 5 bases and 0 bases, in that order; junction bases with no gene match: 4. The CDR3 loop is CASSRDSNSNQPQHF. The CDR3 coding sequence is TGTGCCAGCAGTAGGGACAGTAATAGCAATCAGCCCCAGCATTTT.

J is TRBJ2-1 and V is TRBV6-1; perhaps TRBD1 as D (5 bases). Germline CDR1 is MNHNS and CDR2 is SASEGT. The CDR3 totals 14 residues. V lost 7 bases to trimming and J lost 9 bases, with 19 bases between them. The CDR3 bases are TGTGCCAGCAACCGCAGGACAACCCCGGGTGAGCAGTTCTTC. It translates to CASNRRTTPGEQFF.

V gene TRBV7-8 combines with J gene TRBJ1-5; the D is unclear. CDR1 SGHVS and CDR2 FQNEAQ come from the germline V gene. V shed 5 bases and J shed 0 bases, with 14 bases lying between them. This CDR3 comprises 16 residues. The CDR3 reads CASSLGSSLSNQPQHF. CDR3 in DNA: TGTGCCAGCAGCCTAGGGAGCAGCCTTAGCAATCAGCCCCAGCATTTT.

The chain recombines TRBV5-1 with TRBJ1-4; 9 nucleotides align to TRBD1. The CDR3 sequence is 15 residues long. V dropped 5 bases and J dropped 1; count of bases not matched to a gene: 3. In germline, CDR1 is SGHRS, CDR2 YFSETQ. The CDR3 coding sequence is TGCGCCAGCAGAAGGACAGGGGAAACTAATGAAAAACTGTTTTTT. Translation gives CASRRTGETNEKLFF.

This clone was recorded once. The chain employs TRBV7-2 and TRBJ2-5; D call uncertain. The assigned J gene may be wrong: the sequence end matches TRBJ2-7 better. The CDR3 consists of 14 residues. Germline V gives CDR1 SGHTA, CDR2 FQGNSA. CDR3 bases: TGTGCCAGCAGCTTATTGGAGTCATCCTACGAGCAGTACTTC. This codes for CASSLLESSYEQYF.

The chain combines TRBV29-1 with TRBJ2-7, with a tentative D call TRBD2 (5 bases). Trimming took off 5 bases at V and 5 bases at J, with 10 bases between the two ends. The CDR3 consists of 11 residues. Germline-derived CDR1 and CDR2 are SQVTM and ANQGSEA. CDR3 region: CSVSSYHEQYF. CDR3 bases: TGCAGCGTTTCTAGCTACCACGAGCAGTACTTC.

The chain combines TRBV4-1 with TRBJ2-7; 8 bases map to TRBD1. In germline, CDR1 is MGHRA, CDR2 YSYEKL. This CDR3 is 16 amino acids long. J was trimmed by 0 bases and V by 3 bases; bases with no gene match: 7. As DNA, the CDR3 is TGCGCCAGCAGCCAGGTTACAGGGGGGAACTCCTACGAGCAGTACTTC. Residues: CASSQVTGGNSYEQYF.

The V call is TRBV9, the J call TRBJ1-3, with 7 bases lining up with TRBD1. The CDR3 has 16 residues. Germline CDR1 is SGDLS and CDR2 is YYNGEE. Germline trimming cut 4 bases from V and 0 bases from J; bases unmatched to any gene: 7. The CDR3 DNA reads TGTGCCAGCAGCTTACAGACAGGGAGCTCTGGAAACACCATATATTTT. Translation gives CASSLQTGSSGNTIYF.

DNA of the CDR3: TGTGCCAGCAGCTTAGGGACAGGGGGTGAAAAACTGTTTTTT. Translation: CASSLGTGGEKLFF. The chain couples TRBV7-9 to TRBJ1-4; TRBD1 matches 10 bases. The CDR3 loop spans 14 amino acids. The J segment lost 7 bases and the V segment lost 1 base, leaving 0 bases of the junction unmatched. Germline V gene lookup returns CDR1 SEHNR and CDR2 FQNEAQ (reference sequence).

The rearrangement joins TRBV18 to TRBJ2-5, with D perhaps TRBD1 (5 bases). V lost 4 bases and J lost 1, with 10 bases in between. Germline V lookup: CDR1 KGHSH, CDR2 LQKENI. The CDR3 extends over 14 amino acids. CDR3 in DNA: TGTGCCAGCTCACATGACAGACTCCAAGAGACCCAGTACTTC. It yields the protein CASSHDRLQETQYF.

V is TRBV28 and J is TRBJ1-6, with 9 bases matching TRBD1. The CDR3 loop spans 15 amino acids. Germline-derived CDR1 and CDR2 are MDHEN and SYDVKM. V was pared by 3 bases and J by 9 bases, with 6 bases of the junction left unmatched. The CDR3 DNA is TGTGCCAGCAGTTTGGGGGACAGGGTCCTTTCACCCCTCCACTTT. It specifies CASSLGDRVLSPLHF.

This chain links TRBV28 with TRBJ1-1, with D hard to call. Trimming shortened V by 1 base and J by 1 base, and 7 bases separated the two germline ends. The germline V gene has CDR1 MDHEN and CDR2 SYDVKM. The CDR3 runs 14 residues. CDR3: CASSLFQENTEAFF. CDR3 in DNA: TGTGCCAGCAGTTTATTCCAGGAGAACACTGAAGCTTTCTTT.

This clone was seen a few times. For the CDR3, the DNA is TGTGCCAGCAGTGCCAGGGCAGATCAGCCCCAGCATTTT. Translated: CASSARADQPQHF. The chain combines TRBV6-1 with TRBJ1-5; D is perhaps TRBD1 (5 bases). Deletions cut 4 bases from V and 5 bases from J, with 9 bases between. The CDR3 is made up of 13 amino acids. CDR1 is MNHNS and CDR2 is SASEGT in the germline V gene.

This chain links TRBV5-4 with TRBJ2-3, with TRBD2 identical over 12 bases. The CDR3 runs 16 residues. CDR1 is SGHNT, CDR2 YYREEE, per germline (reference sequence). Trimming removed 4 bases from V and 2 bases from J; junction bases left unmatched: 5. The CDR3 DNA follows: TGTGCCAGCAGCCCCGGGACTAGCGGGTACACAGATACGCAGTATTTT. Amino acids: CASSPGTSGYTDTQYF.

V usage is TRBV9 and J usage is TRBJ1-2; D is unclear. This CDR3 is 14 amino acids long. The V end was cut by 1 base, the J end by 6 bases, with 13 bases between. Germline lookup yields CDR1 SGDLS and CDR2 YYNGEE. CDR3 in amino acids: CASSVSPGSHGYTF. CDR3 bases: TGTGCCAGCAGCGTATCCCCGGGTAGCCATGGCTACACCTTC.